This T cell receptor (beta chain) emerged from a study of blood T cell repertoires in COVID-19. Study-level background: COVID-19 samples, acute and convalescent, were from the United States, Italy and Spain. In each case, the material was cDNA or gDNA derived from T cells, B-cell-depleted T cells, or PBMCs.

V was clipped by 3 bases and J by 1 base, with 9 bases between them. The germline gives CDR1 SEHNR, CDR2 FQNEAQ (reference sequence). The CDR3 covers 15 residues. In the original processing: Cell counts per sample came from amplifying reference gene primers. Profiled with immunoSEQ multiplex PCR; TCRdb holds only in-frame clones, not every one. The V and J calls and clone size come from that table; D and trimming were worked out from the DNA. The sample shows approximately 180,000 clones, about 86% of them seen only once. This clone was recorded only once. The J gene is TRBJ2-2, the V gene TRBV7-9; D ambiguous. Sequencing was performed on peripheral blood. This clonotype was sampled from a woman between 65 and 79 years old with COVID-19, enrolled during active disease. CDR3 in DNA: TGTGCCAGCAGCTTCTATGGAGTGAACACCGGGGAGCTGTTTTTT. Translation: CASSFYGVNTGELFF.